One sample yielded the 5 T cell receptor beta chains listed below, sequenced in a study of cytomegalovirus exposure and HLA in healthy donors. A multiplex PCR was run with 60 Vbeta primers and 13 Jbeta primers. Repertoires were generated with immunoSEQ multiplex PCR, while TCRdb's copy carries only in-frame clones and drops some. The sample records approximately 150,000 clones, about 66% being singletons. Material: PBMCs. Every receptor here comes from a male donor in good health and CMV-seronegative.

The chain joins TRBV6-4 to TRBJ2-3; 11 bases line up with TRBD2. This CDR3 spans 15 amino acids. Germline values: CDR1 MRHNA, CDR2 SNTAGT. Unmatched junction bases numbered 3, after V lost 3 bases and J lost 4 bases. CDR3: CASSETSGVSDTQYF. The CDR3 coding sequence is TGTGCCAGCAGTGAGACTAGCGGGGTTTCAGATACGCAGTATTTT.

The rearrangement joins TRBV5-1 to TRBJ1-1; D gene uncertain. CDR1 and CDR2 from the germline V gene are SGHRS and YFSETQ. The V and J ends lost 0 bases and 0 bases respectively, with 6 bases between them. The CDR3 is 14 amino acids. CDR3 sequence: CASSLAGMNTEAFF. CDR3 nucleotides: TGCGCCAGCAGCTTGGCGGGGATGAACACTGAAGCTTTCTTT.

The chain combines TRBV10-3 with TRBJ2-7, with 11 bases fitting TRBD2. Germline CDR1 is ENHRY and CDR2 is SYGVKD. After removal of 4 bases from V and 2 bases from J, the junction contained 10 bases not matched to a gene. CDR3 length: 17 residues. The CDR3 is CAISGSPTSGGPYEQYF. In nucleotides, the CDR3 is TGTGCCATCAGTGGCTCCCCAACTAGCGGGGGACCCTACGAGCAGTACTTC.

This clone was counted only a few times. This chain joins TRBV19 and TRBJ1-6; TRBD1 aligns across 7 bases. This CDR3 comprises 14 residues. The junction had 7 bases not matched to a gene; V was cut back by 5 bases and J by 9 bases. The germline gives CDR1 LNHDA, CDR2 SQIVND (reference sequence). The CDR3 loop is CASSPGGLGSPLHF. The CDR3 nucleotides are TGTGCCAGTAGTCCAGGGGGGTTAGGTTCACCCCTCCACTTT. Together with reference TRBV19 and TRBJ1-6, the CDR3 gives the full variable domain: DGGITQSPKYLFRKEGQNVTLSCEQNLNHDAMYWYRQDPGQGLRLIYYSQIVNDFQKGDIAEGYSVSREKKESFPLTVTSAQKNPTAFYLCASSPGGLGSPLHFGNGTRLTVT.

This clone came up once. The rearrangement joins TRBV4-2 to TRBJ1-3, with a possible D match to TRBD1 (6 bases). The CDR3 sequence is 16 residues long. From germline, CDR1 is LGHNA and CDR2 YNFKEQ. The V and J ends lost 2 bases and 0 bases respectively, with 11 bases between them. This chain's CDR3 is CASSQLGQNSGNTIYF. The CDR3 region has the DNA TGTGCCAGCAGCCAACTTGGACAGAACTCTGGAAACACCATATATTTT.